A single sample is the source of the 29 T cell receptor beta chains below, sequenced in a study of CD8+CD57+ T cells in acquired aplastic anemia. Selection for sequencing was limited to patients who had shown CD8+CD57+ cell expansion by flow cytometry. Profiling of TCR beta VDJ combinations and CDR3 sequences used genomic DNA as template. TCRdb redid the calling of the reads with MiXCR, one entry per CDR3 protein. The sample lists 150,000 to 200,000 distinct CDR3 sequences, over 40% occurring once. Sequenced: sorted CD4+, CD8+, or CD8+CD57+ T cells (not recorded which) from PBMCs. All receptors come from a human donor with aplastic anemia.

A remark on this clonotype: This CDR3 is missing its conserved last phenylalanine or tryptophan, likely due to a read error. The DNA is left out, because the CDR3 cannot be placed on it with certainty; the CDR3 is given as TCRdb lists it. This rearrangement joins TRBV3-1 to TRBJ1-5. The CDR3 comprises 13 residues, both ends counted. Germline CDR1 is LGHDT and CDR2 is YNNKEL (reference sequence). CDR3 amino acids: CASSQALDQPQHI.

To note about this clonotype: The final CDR3 position lacks the conserved phenylalanine or tryptophan, pointing to a likely read error. This sequence joins TRBV11-2 and TRBJ2-1; 7 bases map to TRBD1. Germline CDR1 and CDR2: SGHAT and FQNNGV. The CDR3 extends over 15 amino acids. With 5 bases clipped from V and 4 bases from J, the junction kept 8 bases outside the gene matches. The CDR3, as DNA: TGTGCCAGCAGCGAAGACAGGGCGTCTTACAATGAGCAGTTCTAC. Amino acid sequence: CASSEDRASYNEQFY.

This rearrangement joins TRBV7-9 to TRBJ1-1; possible D gene TRBD1, 6 bases. The CDR3 extends over 14 amino acids. Germline CDR1 is SEHNR and CDR2 is FQNEAQ (reference sequence). V lost 1 base, J lost 4 bases, and 10 bases lay in between. CDR3 bases: TGTGCCAGCAGCTTAGAAGGGGGGAGCACTGAAGCTTTCTTT. The encoded protein is CASSLEGGSTEAFF.

This clonotype has at least ten counts. The chain couples TRBV12-3 or TRBV12-4 to TRBJ1-4; 7 bases map to TRBD1. J was trimmed by 2 bases and V by 4 bases; bases with no gene match: 7. The CDR3 runs to 16 residues. Here the CDR3 reads CASSSKGAGTNEKLFF. The CDR3, as DNA: TGTGCCAGCAGTTCCAAGGGGGCTGGCACTAATGAAAAACTGTTTTTT.

The chain is built from TRBV5-1 and TRBJ1-6; D not resolved. CDR3 length: 14 residues. V was clipped by 0 bases and J by 6 bases, with 7 bases between them. Germline CDR1 is SGHRS and CDR2 is YFSETQ. The CDR3 sequence is CASSLDSINSPLHF. The DNA of the CDR3 is TGCGCCAGCAGCTTGGACAGCATTAATTCACCCCTCCACTTT.

This clonotype was counted many times. The CDR3 region is CASRMDRTHSPLHF. CDR3 in DNA: TGTGCCAGCAGGATGGACAGGACTCATTCACCCCTCCACTTT. The rearrangement joins TRBV6-1 to TRBJ1-6, with 7 bases identical to TRBD1. Germline V gene data show CDR1 as MNHNS and CDR2 as SASEGT. CDR3 length: 14 amino acids. Trimming cost V 6 bases and J 8 bases; bases outside gene matches: 7.

The chain carries TRBV10-3 and TRBJ1-4; D is undetermined. V was clipped by 3 bases and J by 2 bases, with 7 bases between them. Per germline, CDR1 ENHRY and CDR2 SYGVKD. The CDR3 totals 14 residues. The chain's CDR3 is CAISEMGTNEKLFF. The DNA for the CDR3 is TGTGCCATCAGTGAAATGGGGACTAATGAAAAACTGTTTTTT.

The rearrangement links TRBV5-4 to TRBJ2-7, with 9 positions matching TRBD2. Losses at the gene ends were 4 bases for V and 4 bases for J; bases not matched to a gene: 9. CDR1 is SGHNT, CDR2 YYREEE, per germline (reference sequence). The CDR3 extends over 15 amino acids. CDR3 sequence (DNA): TGTGCCAGCAGCACGACTAGCGGAATAACATACGAGCAGTACTTC. It is translated as CASSTTSGITYEQYF.

At least ten counts were recorded for this clonotype. This chain connects TRBV5-1 to TRBJ2-7, with 12 bases that match TRBD1. This CDR3 is built from 14 residues. Looked up from germline, CDR1 is SGHRS and CDR2 is YFSETQ. With 6 bases clipped from V and 7 bases from J, the junction kept 8 bases outside the gene matches. CDR3 protein: CASKTGQGAGEQYF. In nucleotides, the CDR3 is TGCGCCAGCAAGACGGGACAGGGGGCAGGAGAGCAGTACTTC.

Notes on this clonotype: A much larger clone sits a single nucleotide away, making a read error possible. V gene TRBV30 combines with J gene TRBJ1-2; possible D gene TRBD1, 5 bases. The CDR3 extends over 12 amino acids. Trimming removed 1 base from V and 4 bases from J, with 7 bases in between. Germline CDR1 and CDR2: GTSNPN and SVGIG (reference sequence). CDR3 amino acids: CAWSEDIYGYTF. In DNA, the CDR3 is TGTGCCTGGAGTGAGGACATCTATGGCTACACCTTC. Variable domain in full (rest from reference TRBV30 and TRBJ1-2): SQTIHQWPATLVQPVGSPLSLECTVEGTSNPNLYWYRQAAGRGLQLLFYSVGIGQISSEVPQNLSASRPQDRQFILSSKKLLLSDSGFYLCAWSEDIYGYTFGSGTRLTVV.

V usage is TRBV6-2 or TRBV6-3 and J usage is TRBJ2-7; 10 bases fit TRBD2. CDR1 is MNHEY and CDR2 is SVGEGT in the germline V gene. Trimming removed 6 bases from V and 7 bases from J; junction bases left unmatched: 9. The CDR3 loop spans 14 amino acids. The CDR3 is CASSLAGGRPEQYF. As DNA, the CDR3 is TGTGCCAGCAGCTTAGCGGGGGGTCGGCCGGAGCAGTACTTC.

There are a few counts of this clonotype. A read error is possible here, since a much larger clone lies one base away. This chain joins TRBV10-3 and TRBJ1-5; 9 nucleotides match TRBD1. CDR1 and CDR2 from the germline V gene are ENHRY and SYGVKD. Trimming cost V 4 bases and J 1 base; bases outside gene matches: 11. CDR3 length equals 18 residues. Written as DNA, the CDR3 is TGTGCCATCAGTGTGGGAGACAGGGGGAGGTTGAGCAATCAGCCCCAGCATTTT. Its translation is CAISVGDRGRLSNQPQHF.

This clonotype appeared many times. CDR3 in amino acids: CATRSDGEQFF. The DNA of the CDR3 is TGTGCCACCAGGAGCGATGGTGAGCAGTTCTTC. The V gene is TRBV24-1, the J gene TRBJ2-1; D call uncertain. The CDR3 contains 11 residues. Deletions cut 7 bases from V and 9 bases from J, with 9 bases between. The germline CDR1 and CDR2 sequences are KGHDR and SFDVKD.

This chain uses TRBV11-1 with TRBJ1-4; 7 bases map to TRBD1. The germline gives CDR1 SGHAT, CDR2 FQDESV (reference sequence). This CDR3 contains 16 residues. V was clipped by 3 bases and J by 4 bases; unmatched bases: 8. This chain's CDR3 is CASSFNLGQSNEKLFF. The CDR3 DNA reads as TGTGCCAGCAGCTTTAATCTGGGACAGAGTAATGAAAAACTGTTTTTT.

This clonotype has more than one count but fewer than ten. The rearrangement joins TRBV10-3 to TRBJ2-2, with TRBD1 as a possible D gene (5 bases). CDR1 and CDR2 (germline): ENHRY, SYGVKD. The CDR3 contains 15 residues. V was cut by 6 bases and J by 0 bases, with 11 bases left in between. The CDR3 region is CAISQGCANTGELFF. The CDR3 DNA sequence: TGTGCCATCAGCCAGGGCTGTGCGAACACCGGGGAGCTGTTTTTT.

V usage is TRBV4-3 and J usage is TRBJ2-2, with D perhaps being TRBD1 or TRBD2 (5 bases each). V lost 0 bases and J 1 base, leaving 12 bases between the germline ends. This CDR3 is built from 17 residues. CDR1 is LGHNA and CDR2 is YSLEER in the germline V gene. CDR3 loop: CASSQDIGTVNTGELFF. The CDR3, as DNA: TGCGCCAGCAGCCAAGATATCGGGACGGTGAACACCGGGGAGCTGTTTTTT.

Comments on this clonotype: A much more abundant neighbour one base away suggests this may be a read error. The CDR3 nucleotides read TGTGCCAGCAGCTTGGGCTCGGCGGGGGGACGATACAATGAGCAGTACTTC. This sequence encodes CASSLGSAGGRYNEQYF. The V call is TRBV5-6, the J call TRBJ2-7; TRBD2 matches 8 bases. V trimming: 0 bases; J trimming: 7 bases; junction bases outside the gene matches: 15. The V gene's germline CDR1 is SGHDT and CDR2 YYEEEE. The CDR3 totals 17 residues.

This chain uses TRBV20-1 with TRBJ1-5; D is unresolved. Between the trimmed V and J ends, which lost 3 bases and 7 bases, there was a span of 10 bases. CDR1 and CDR2 from the germline V gene are DFQATT and SNEGSKA (reference sequence). This CDR3 is 12 amino acids long. CDR3 region: CSASGGKQPQHF. CDR3 coding DNA: TGCAGTGCTAGCGGCGGGAAGCAGCCCCAGCATTTT.

This chain uses TRBV7-9 with TRBJ1-1; D is unresolved. The germline V gene has CDR1 SEHNR and CDR2 FQNEAQ (reference sequence). This CDR3 region has 12 residues. V lost 4 bases, J lost 9 bases, and 12 bases lay in between. The CDR3 region has the DNA TGTGCCAGCAGCTCGCCGGAAGGGCAAGCTTTCTTT. This encodes CASSSPEGQAFF.

The rearrangement links TRBV2 to TRBJ2-1; weak D call: TRBD1 (6 bases). Trimming took off 8 bases at V and 4 bases at J, with 15 bases between the two ends. CDR1 is SNHLY, CDR2 FYNNEI, per germline. The CDR3 has 14 amino acids. The CDR3 DNA is TGTGCCAGCGATCAGTGGGACATATACAATGAGCAGTTCTTC. Its protein product is CASDQWDIYNEQFF.

The genes are TRBV30 and TRBJ1-1; 8 bases are shared with TRBD1. V dropped 3 bases and J dropped 1; count of bases not matched to a gene: 7. This CDR3 is built from 15 residues. Germline CDR1 GTSNPN, CDR2 SVGIG (reference sequence). CDR3 nucleotides: TGTGCCTGGAGACGATGGGGGACAGGGAACACTGAAGCTTTCTTT. This translates into CAWRRWGTGNTEAFF.

V is TRBV25-1 and J is TRBJ1-2, with TRBD1 matching over 9 bases. After removal of 5 bases from V and 7 bases from J, the junction contained 5 bases not matched to a gene. Germline assignment: CDR1 MGHDK and CDR2 SYGVNS. The CDR3 has 13 residues. The CDR3 region is CASSSGQGVGYTF. The CDR3 region has the DNA TGTGCCAGCAGTTCGGGACAGGGTGTTGGCTACACCTTC.

About this clonotype: A much larger clone differs by one base, so this may be a read error. V usage is TRBV6-5 and J usage is TRBJ1-2, with D tentatively TRBD1 (5 bases). There are 16 residues in the CDR3. Germline CDR1 MNHEY, CDR2 SVGAGI. CDR3 coding DNA: TGTGCCGGCAGTTACCGAGGACACGGAGAAGACTATGGCTACACCTTC. Protein: CAGSYRGHGEDYGYTF.

This clonotype was seen ten or more times. V gene TRBV7-9 combines with J gene TRBJ2-2, with D tentatively TRBD2 (5 bases). Germline V gene data show CDR1 as SEHNR and CDR2 as FQNEAQ (reference sequence). Between the trimmed V and J ends, which lost 6 bases and 6 bases, there was a span of 11 bases. The CDR3 extends over 13 amino acids. For the CDR3, the DNA is TGTGCCAGCAGGCTGGCGAGGGCCGGGGAGCTGTTTTTT. It specifies CASRLARAGELFF.

J is TRBJ2-7 and V is TRBV29-1; D is undetermined. The germline V gene has CDR1 SQVTM and CDR2 ANQGSEA. V was shortened by 7 bases and J by 7 bases, with 14 bases between the two germline ends. This CDR3 comprises 11 residues. CDR3 sequence: CSAVDPREQYF. CDR3 nucleotides: TGCAGCGCCGTGGATCCTCGGGAGCAGTACTTC.

J is TRBJ1-2 and V is TRBV7-2, with D unresolved. CDR3 size: 14 residues. The germline V and J ends were trimmed by 0 bases and 5 bases, with 10 bases remaining between them. The germline CDR1 and CDR2 sequences are SGHTA and FQGNSA. Here the CDR3 reads CASSLAVRLYGYTF. The CDR3 DNA reads as TGTGCCAGCAGCTTAGCGGTACGGCTTTATGGCTACACCTTC.

V and J are TRBV11-1 and TRBJ2-2, with TRBD1 matching over 7 bases. This CDR3 comprises 16 residues. Germline values: CDR1 SGHAT, CDR2 FQDESV (reference sequence). After removal of 3 bases from V and 2 bases from J, the junction contained 6 bases not matched to a gene. This CDR3 reads CASSFPRDSNTGELFF. The CDR3 DNA reads as TGTGCCAGCAGCTTTCCCCGGGACAGCAACACCGGGGAGCTGTTTTTT.

This clonotype appeared many times. The V and J genes are TRBV20-1 and TRBJ2-1; either TRBD1 or TRBD2 may supply D (5 bases each). V lost 8 bases and J lost 2, with 7 bases in between. This CDR3 contains 11 residues. Germline lookup yields CDR1 DFQATT and CDR2 SNEGSKA (reference sequence). As DNA, the CDR3 is TGCAGTTCGGGACCCTACAATGAGCAGTTCTTC. Its protein product is CSSGPYNEQFF.

Worth noting for this clonotype: A much larger clone differs from this one at a single base, so this may be a read error. V is TRBV10-3 and J is TRBJ1-1; 8 bases match TRBD1. The length of the CDR3 is 13 residues. In germline, CDR1 is ENHRY, CDR2 SYGVKD. CDR3 DNA sequence: TGTGCCAGCAGTTTTAGGACAGGGCTAATAGCTTTCTTT. Its translation is CASSFRTGLIAFF.